Shown below are 19 T cell receptor beta chains from a single sample sequenced in a study of blood T cell repertoires in COVID-19. Repertoires were generated with immunoSEQ multiplex PCR, while TCRdb's copy carries only in-frame clones and drops some. In the table there are around 260,000 clones, 80% to 90% of which are singletons. Sequenced input: peripheral blood. The receptor set was obtained from a woman in her forties or fifties with acute or convalescent COVID-19.

This clone was found once. This chain uses TRBV27 with TRBJ2-7, with D maybe TRBD2 (5 bases). The CDR3 covers 12 residues. The germline V gene encodes CDR1 MNHEY and CDR2 SMNVEV (reference sequence). Trimming cost V 7 bases and J 2 bases, with 9 bases left between them. The CDR3 DNA sequence: TGTGCCAGCAAGGGAGTTACCTACGAGCAGTACTTC. This translates into CASKGVTYEQYF.

The chain uses TRBV6-2 or TRBV6-3 and TRBJ2-1; D gene ambiguous. The CDR3 sequence is 11 residues long. The germline CDR1 and CDR2 sequences are MNHEY and SVGEGT. V lost 5 bases and J lost 4, with 3 bases in between. CDR3 sequence reads: CASSLYNEQFF. The DNA for the CDR3 is TGTGCCAGCAGTCTATACAATGAGCAGTTCTTC.

This chain links TRBV25-1 with TRBJ1-2; 7 bases are shared with TRBD1. The CDR3 is made up of 14 amino acids. The V gene's germline CDR1 is MGHDK and CDR2 SYGVNS. J was trimmed by 8 bases and V by 5 bases; bases with no gene match: 11. The CDR3 coding sequence is TGTGCCAGCAGTAAAGTCACAGGGGCTGGGGGCTACACCTTC. This encodes CASSKVTGAGGYTF.

The CDR3 bases are TGTGCCAGCAGTTACAATTCGGACTATTACGAGCAGTACTTC. It yields the protein CASSYNSDYYEQYF. This chain joins TRBV6-2 or TRBV6-3 and TRBJ2-7; tentative D call: TRBD2 (6 bases). The germline CDR1 and CDR2 sequences are MNHEY and SVGEGT. Trimming took off 2 bases at V and 4 bases at J, with 12 bases between the two ends. The CDR3 is 14 amino acids.

The CDR3 DNA reads TGCGCCAGCAGCTTGGTACAGGGGGGTAACTATGGCTACACCTTC. It specifies CASSLVQGGNYGYTF. The chain couples TRBV5-1 to TRBJ1-2; 8 nucleotides agree with TRBD1. Germline CDR1 is SGHRS and CDR2 is YFSETQ. V lost 0 bases to trimming and J lost 1 base; unmatched junction nucleotides: 2. This CDR3 is built from 15 residues.

The V call is TRBV5-1, the J call TRBJ1-2; 8 positions match TRBD1. There are 14 residues in the CDR3. Germline CDR1 is SGHRS and CDR2 is YFSETQ. V gave up 4 bases and J gave up 8 bases; unmatched junction bases: 10. CDR3 coding DNA: TGCGCCAGCAGCGAAGACAGGGGAGTGAGGGGCTACACCTTC. Residues: CASSEDRGVRGYTF.

V and J are TRBV9 and TRBJ1-2; D not certain. There are 14 residues in the CDR3. V was shortened by 2 bases and J by 6 bases, with 14 bases between the two germline ends. The germline V gene encodes CDR1 SGDLS and CDR2 YYNGEE. DNA of the CDR3: TGTGCCAGCAGCGTTAGCCGATATGACGATGGCTACACCTTC. Translated: CASSVSRYDDGYTF.

The chain combines TRBV11-3 with TRBJ2-1, with D perhaps matching TRBD2 (5 bases). Germline CDR1 is SGHNT and CDR2 is YENEEA. CDR3 length equals 14 residues. Trimming left V 1 base short and J 4 bases short, with 8 bases between. DNA for the CDR3: TGTGCCAGCAGCTTAGCTGGGGAGTACAATGAGCAGTTCTTC. Its translation: CASSLAGEYNEQFF.

This clone was counted a few times. This rearrangement joins TRBV24-1 to TRBJ1-5; 7 bases map to TRBD1. This CDR3 region has 16 residues. V dropped 3 bases and J dropped 0; count of bases not matched to a gene: 4. Germline values: CDR1 KGHDR, CDR2 SFDVKD. The CDR3 DNA is TGTGCCACCAGTGATCCGACAGGGAGTAGCAATCAGCCCCAGCATTTT. Protein sequence: CATSDPTGSSNQPQHF.

The chain couples TRBV2 to TRBJ1-6; a weak D match, TRBD1 (6 bases). The CDR3 runs to 17 residues. Trimming cost V 5 bases and J 6 bases, with 20 bases left between them. CDR1 is SNHLY, CDR2 FYNNEI, per germline. The CDR3 spells CASSQHPSQGVNSPLHF. Here the CDR3 DNA reads TGTGCCAGCAGTCAACATCCATCACAGGGTGTTAATTCACCCCTCCACTTT.

The gene calls are TRBV28 and TRBJ1-4; TRBD1 matches 10 bases. CDR3 length equals 16 residues. Losses at the gene ends were 3 bases for V and 7 bases for J; bases not matched to a gene: 8. Germline V lookup: CDR1 MDHEN, CDR2 SYDVKM. DNA for the CDR3: TGTGCCAGCAGTTTTTACACCGGGACAGGGGCTGAAAAACTGTTTTTT. Translation: CASSFYTGTGAEKLFF.

This sequence joins TRBV7-8 and TRBJ1-1; D possibly corresponds to TRBD1 (6 bases). This CDR3 spans 15 amino acids. Trimming shortened V by 2 bases and J by 5 bases, and 15 bases separated the two germline ends. Looked up from germline, CDR1 is SGHVS and CDR2 is FQNEAQ. The DNA for the CDR3 is TGTGCCAGCAGCTTACGTCTTACAGGGAGAACTGAAGCTTTCTTT. Protein sequence: CASSLRLTGRTEAFF.

The chain joins TRBV15 to TRBJ2-1; no clear D gene. Trimming cost V 3 bases and J 9 bases, with 6 bases left between them. The CDR3 runs to 11 residues. Germline CDR1 is LNHNV and CDR2 is YYDKDF (reference sequence). The CDR3 DNA sequence: TGTGCCACCAGCAGGGGCCCTGAGCAGTTCTTC. Its translation is CATSRGPEQFF. Full variable domain (remainder filled in from reference TRBV15 and TRBJ2-1): DAMVIQNPRYQVTQFGKPVTLSCSQTLNHNVMYWYQQKSSQAPKLLFHYYDKDFNNEADTPDNFQSRRPNTSFCFLDIRSPGLGDTAMYLCATSRGPEQFFGPGTRLTVL.

The chain joins TRBV11-3 to TRBJ1-1; D gene unclear. V was pared by 0 bases and J by 0 bases, with 17 bases between. This CDR3 comprises 18 residues. CDR1 is SGHNT and CDR2 is YENEEA in the germline V gene. The CDR3 DNA follows: TGTGCCAGCAGCTTAGATCAGTACAGTTTTTTTATGAACACTGAAGCTTTCTTT. This sequence encodes CASSLDQYSFFMNTEAFF.

The chain is built from TRBV19 and TRBJ2-3, with D unclear. Trimming removed 3 bases from V and 4 bases from J, with 11 bases in between. The CDR3 has 14 amino acids. Germline V gene lookup returns CDR1 LNHDA and CDR2 SQIVND (reference sequence). CDR3 protein: CASSMSPPADTQYF. CDR3 bases: TGTGCCAGTAGTATGAGCCCTCCGGCAGATACGCAGTATTTT.

The chain recombines TRBV5-1 with TRBJ1-1; D perhaps matches TRBD1 (6 bases). The CDR3 has 14 amino acids. Germline V lookup: CDR1 SGHRS, CDR2 YFSETQ. The germline V and J ends were trimmed by 0 bases and 6 bases, with 12 bases remaining between them. CDR3 amino acids: CASSLAPRGAEAFF. CDR3 bases: TGCGCCAGCAGCTTGGCCCCCAGGGGAGCTGAAGCTTTCTTT.

This clone was seen more than once but under ten times. The J gene is TRBJ1-2, the V gene TRBV6-1; D remains ambiguous. V dropped 2 bases and J dropped 4 bases, with 17 bases sitting between them. Per the germline V gene, CDR1 is MNHNS and CDR2 is SASEGT. The CDR3 consists of 16 residues. The CDR3 loop reads CASSESQSATTYGYTF. The CDR3 nucleotides read TGTGCCAGCAGTGAATCCCAGTCAGCGACGACCTATGGCTACACCTTC.

CDR3 sequence (DNA): TGTGCCAGCAGCTCGAGCGTAGGGACAGCAATGAGGCAGTTCTTC. Its protein product is CASSSSVGTAMRQFF. This chain joins TRBV11-2 and TRBJ2-1; TRBD1 matches 7 bases. The V gene end was trimmed by 4 bases and the J gene end by 12 bases; junction bases not matched to a gene: 15. The CDR3 is 15 residues long. Germline CDR1 and CDR2: SGHAT and FQNNGV.

This sequence joins TRBV27 and TRBJ2-3, with TRBD2 identical over 8 bases. The V gene's germline CDR1 is MNHEY and CDR2 SMNVEV (reference sequence). Unmatched junction bases numbered 0, after V lost 2 bases and J lost 5 bases. This CDR3 spans 13 amino acids. CDR3: CASSLLAGDTQYF. The CDR3 coding sequence is TGTGCCAGCAGTTTACTAGCGGGAGATACGCAGTATTTT.